The 13 T cell receptor beta chains presented below share a single source sample, sequenced in a study of beta chain features in type 1 diabetes. What was sequenced were expressed TCRB transcripts, since all of the isolated RNA had been reverse transcribed. Method: immunoSEQ multiplex PCR; TCRdb's copy keeps in-frame clones and lacks some. The sample contains about 270,000 clones, 13% to 15% of which appear only once. Sequences were obtained from naive CD4+ T cells from blood. Receptors were obtained from a woman aged 35 to 49 in good health.

The chain recombines TRBV19 with TRBJ2-6; the match to TRBD1 covers 10 bases. Germline V lookup: CDR1 LNHDA, CDR2 SQIVND (reference sequence). V shed 5 bases and J 0 bases; nucleotides not matched to a gene: 4. The CDR3 covers 17 residues. The CDR3 DNA sequence: TGTGCCAGTAGTTTGGACAGGGGGGGCTCTGGGGCCAACGTCCTGACTTTC. Protein product: CASSLDRGGSGANVLTF.

This rearrangement joins TRBV6-5 to TRBJ2-5; possibly TRBD2 for D (5 bases). Germline CDR1 MNHEY, CDR2 SVGAGI. V was pared by 6 bases and J by 1 base, with 15 bases between. This CDR3 has 15 residues. CDR3 sequence reads: CASSYGPGSQETQYF. CDR3 DNA sequence: TGTGCCAGCAGCTATGGACCGGGGTCCCAAGAGACCCAGTACTTC.

The chain recombines TRBV6-6 with TRBJ1-4; TRBD1 agrees at 7 bases. J was trimmed by 16 bases and V by 6 bases; bases with no gene match: 20. Germline V gene data show CDR1 as MNHNY and CDR2 as SVGAGI (reference sequence). The length of the CDR3 is 15 residues. The CDR3 sequence is CASSRQGVEMKMEFF. The CDR3 DNA is TGTGCCAGCAGCCGACAGGGAGTCGAAATGAAAATGGAGTTTTTT.

This sequence joins TRBV7-6 and TRBJ1-4, with D possibly TRBD1 on 6 matching bases. CDR3 length: 16 residues. Germline values: CDR1 SGHVS, CDR2 FNYEAQ. V shed 1 base and J shed 2 bases, with 11 bases lying between them. CDR3 bases: TGTGCCAGCAGCTTAGGAACAGGGTACACTAATGAAAAACTGTTTTTT. Its translation is CASSLGTGYTNEKLFF. Combining the CDR3 with reference TRBV7-6 and TRBJ1-4 gives the whole variable domain GAGVSQSPRYKVTKRGQDVALRCDPISGHVSLYWYRQALGQGPEFLTYFNYEAQQDKSGLPNDRFSAERPEGSISTLTIQRTEQRDSAMYRCASSLGTGYTNEKLFFGSGTQLSVL.

This clone was seen only a few times. The rearrangement links TRBV6-1 to TRBJ2-3; a weak D match, TRBD2 (6 bases). There are 14 residues in the CDR3. CDR1 and CDR2 from the germline V gene are MNHNS and SASEGT. V lost 6 bases, J lost 1 base, and 11 bases lay in between. Here the CDR3 reads CASRGWGGTDTQYF. For the CDR3, the DNA is TGTGCCAGCAGAGGGTGGGGGGGCACAGATACGCAGTATTTT.

This sequence joins TRBV19 and TRBJ2-5; 7 nucleotides align to TRBD1. The germline gives CDR1 LNHDA, CDR2 SQIVND (reference sequence). The trim removed 3 bases at V and 3 bases at J, leaving 4 bases unmatched. The CDR3 covers 14 residues. The CDR3 protein is CASSINQGEETQYF. The CDR3 DNA sequence: TGTGCCAGTAGTATCAACCAGGGGGAAGAGACCCAGTACTTC.

The chain couples TRBV2 to TRBJ2-7, with 7 positions matching TRBD1. The J segment lost 0 bases and the V segment lost 4 bases, leaving 6 bases of the junction unmatched. From germline, CDR1 is SNHLY and CDR2 FYNNEI. The CDR3 has 15 amino acids. CDR3 sequence reads: CASSVEGASSYEQYF. The CDR3 DNA reads as TGTGCCAGCAGTGTTGAGGGGGCAAGCTCCTACGAGCAGTACTTC.

The rearrangement uses TRBV7-9 and TRBJ1-2, with TRBD1 matching over 8 bases. Germline trimming cut 5 bases from V and 4 bases from J; bases unmatched to any gene: 9. Germline V gives CDR1 SEHNR, CDR2 FQNEAQ (reference sequence). This CDR3 contains 15 residues. The CDR3 sequence is CASSPGQGLGYGYTF. The CDR3 DNA sequence: TGTGCCAGCAGCCCCGGACAGGGATTGGGCTATGGCTACACCTTC.

About this clone: Other DNA sequences of this sample code for an identical CDR3. The J gene is TRBJ1-2, the V gene TRBV18, with D unclear. V lost 3 bases and J lost 3, with 8 bases in between. Germline CDR1 is KGHSH and CDR2 is LQKENI. CDR3 length: 13 amino acids. This CDR3 is CASSPSGDYGYTF. The CDR3 coding sequence is TGTGCCAGCTCACCGTCCGGAGACTATGGCTACACCTTC. Supplemented by reference TRBV18 and TRBJ1-2, the full variable domain reads NAGVMQNPRHLVRRRGQEARLRCSPMKGHSHVYWYRQLPEEGLKFMVYLQKENIIDESGMPKERFSAEFPKEGPSILRIQQVVRGDSAAYFCASSPSGDYGYTFGSGTRLTVV.

This clone was observed a few times. This chain uses TRBV5-1 with TRBJ2-7; 8 nucleotides agree with TRBD2. Germline trimming cut 0 bases from V and 3 bases from J; bases unmatched to any gene: 14. There are 18 residues in the CDR3. Germline V gene sequence: CDR1 SGHRS, CDR2 YFSETQ. The CDR3 region is CASSLGPSQSSGGYEQYF. The CDR3 DNA sequence: TGCGCCAGCAGCTTGGGGCCCAGCCAATCGAGCGGGGGCTACGAGCAGTACTTC.

This chain links TRBV5-4 with TRBJ1-2, with D unresolved. Trimming left V 0 bases short and J 0 bases short, with 9 bases between. Germline V CDR1 and CDR2: SGHNT, YYREEE (reference sequence). The CDR3 consists of 15 residues. CDR3 DNA: TGTGCCAGCAGCTTGGGCCCAGAAGCTAACTATGGCTACACCTTC. Protein: CASSLGPEANYGYTF.

This clone was detected a few times. The chain is built from TRBV11-2 and TRBJ2-5; 9 bases match TRBD2. CDR3 length: 16 amino acids. The germline V gene has CDR1 SGHAT and CDR2 FQNNGV. Trimming at V came to 5 bases and at J to 4 bases, leaving 11 bases not matched to a gene. CDR3 DNA: TGTGCCAGCAGCCCGGGTAATAGCGGGGGAGTAGAGACCCAGTACTTC. This encodes CASSPGNSGGVETQYF.

The chain links TRBV5-4 to TRBJ2-7; D is possibly TRBD2 (6 bases). The V end lost 3 bases, the J end lost 3 bases, and 10 bases lay between the germline ends. The germline V gene encodes CDR1 SGHNT and CDR2 YYREEE (reference sequence). This CDR3 region has 13 residues. The CDR3 coding sequence is TGTGCCAGCAGCTCCCGGGACTTCTACGAGCAGTACTTC. Protein: CASSSRDFYEQYF.